Listed below are T cell receptor beta chains from one sample, sequenced in a study of CD8 T cells in ankylosing spondylitis. One entry per CDR3 protein, called by TCRdb with MiXCR from the 5' RACE reads. The sample includes around 120,000 distinct CDR3 sequences, roughly an eighth of them seen just once. Sequences were obtained from blood, either unsorted or a sorted T cell fraction (not recorded which). These receptors were obtained from a female donor with ankylosing spondylitis or in good health (not recorded which). The CDR3 runs from the conserved cysteine through the conserved F or W. D genes are given only for firm matches. A clone size is listed for some rows: how often the clone was seen (once, few, many), or a class if it is expanded.

-,TRBJ1-4,TRBV5-6,many,TGTGCCAGCAGCCCACGGTCCCGGAATGAAAAACTGTTTTTT,CASSPRSRNEKLFF
-,TRBJ2-7,TRBV6-5,many,TGTGCCAGCAGTTACGGTCGCGAGCAGTACTTC,CASSYGREQYF
-,TRBJ2-7,TRBV30,few,TGTGCCTGGAAGCAGGGTCCGCGGGAGCAGTACTTC,CAWKQGPREQYF
-,TRBJ2-2,TRBV7-3,-,TGTGCCAGCAGCCAAGGTCTGACAGTAGGCACCGGGGAGCTGTTTTTT,CASSQGLTVGTGELFF
TRBD2,TRBJ2-3,TRBV20-1,-,TGCAGTGCCCTAGCGGGCCCAGATACGCAGTATTTT,CSALAGPDTQYF
-,TRBJ1-1,TRBV20-1,many,TGCAGTGCTAGAGAGGGTCGCGGCACTGAAGCTTTCTTT,CSAREGRGTEAFF
TRBD2,TRBJ2-1,TRBV5-1,many,TGCGCCAGCAGCCCAGAAGCGGGAGCCGTTATTGTGCAGTTCTTC,CASSPEAGAVIVQFF
TRBD1,TRBJ2-2,TRBV24-1,many,TGTGCCACCAGTGATTTGAAGGGGGCGGACACCGGGGAGCTGTTTTTT,CATSDLKGADTGELFF
TRBD1,TRBJ2-1,TRBV6-5,many,TGTGCCAGCAGTTACTTTCCCCGCTACACAGGGGGCGCGCAGGATGAGCAGTTCTTC,CASSYFPRYTGGAQDEQFF
-,TRBJ2-5,TRBV20-1,-,TGCAGTGCAATCGGAGCCCAAGAGACCCAGTACTTC,CSAIGAQETQYF